This T cell receptor beta chain was identified during a study of shared clonotypes between healthy human individuals. On the study more broadly: A couple of women and a few men aged 18 to 49 served as donors.

Naive CD8 cells lacked CD45RO and underwent positive selection for CCR7, leaving out terminally differentiated effector memory CD45RA+ cells. Healthy and HIV-negative, the adult donors had no recent acute infections or vaccinations. About this clone itself: The antigen remains undetermined.

Produced via immunoSEQ multiplex PCR; TCRdb's table is partial and in-frame only. The data show 700,000 to 950,000 clones, 96% seen once. Whole-study results and caveats: In contrast to clonotypes shared by all four donors, non-shared clonotypes had lower generation probabilities.

The CDR3 runs 16 residues. Germline V lookup: CDR1 SGHVS, CDR2 FNYEAQ. V dropped 5 bases and J dropped 0 bases, with 15 bases sitting between them. The receptor was derived from a man aged 30 to 45 in good health. The sequencing sample was made of naive CD8+ T cells sorted from blood. This chain joins TRBV7-6 and TRBJ2-3; tentatively, D is TRBD2 (5 bases). The CDR3 DNA sequence: TGTGCCAGCAGCCCGCGGGCGGCCGGAAGCACAGATACGCAGTATTTT. It is translated as CASSPRAAGSTDTQYF.